Listed below are T cell receptor beta chains from one sample, sequenced in a study of identical twins. TCRdb independently ran MiXCR on the 5' RACE reads; one entry per CDR3 protein. The table records around 490,000 distinct CDR3 sequences, 13% to 15% of them present only once. The sample was also reused in another study, on yellow fever vaccine responses in identical twins.

The sample consisted of CD4+ T cells sorted from blood. The source is a woman between 18 and 29 years old in good health. Each CDR3 is given with its conserved first and last residue. The order of the fields is clone size, D gene, V gene, J gene, CDR3 DNA, CDR3 protein. A D gene is named only where the DNA matches it firmly. Size is stated for part of the rows, as once, few or many counts, or as a class when the clone is expanded.

clone size: .
D gene: TRBD2
V gene: TRBV18
J gene: TRBJ2-6
CDR3 DNA: TGTGCCAGCTCACGTAGGACTAGCGGACGCTCTGGGGCCAACGTCCTGACTTTC
CDR3 protein: CASSRRTSGRSGANVLTF

clone size: few
D gene: TRBD2
V gene: TRBV5-1
J gene: TRBJ2-1
CDR3 DNA: TGCGCCAGCAGCTTGGGTAGTAGCGGGACCACCCCAGGGAATGAGCAGTTCTTC
CDR3 protein: CASSLGSSGTTPGNEQFF

clone size: few
D gene: .
V gene: TRBV29-1
J gene: TRBJ1-2
CDR3 DNA: TGCAGCGTTGAACAGGGCAACTATGGCTACACCTTC
CDR3 protein: CSVEQGNYGYTF

clone size: few
D gene: .
V gene: TRBV24-1
J gene: TRBJ2-6
CDR3 DNA: TGTGCCACCAGTGAATACACCTCTGGGGCCAACGTCCTGACTTTC
CDR3 protein: CATSEYTSGANVLTF

clone size: many
D gene: .
V gene: TRBV29-1
J gene: TRBJ2-2
CDR3 DNA: TGCAGCGTTGTAGGGCTAGTAAACACCGGGGAGCTGTTTTTT
CDR3 protein: CSVVGLVNTGELFF

clone size: .
D gene: TRBD1
V gene: TRBV7-9
J gene: TRBJ2-6
CDR3 DNA: TGTGCCAGCAGCCCGACAGGGGGCTTCTCTGGGGCCAACGTCCTGACTTTC
CDR3 protein: CASSPTGGFSGANVLTF

clone size: few
D gene: TRBD2
V gene: TRBV20-1
J gene: TRBJ2-3
CDR3 DNA: TGCAGTGCTAGAGAGACTAGCGGGACCACAGATACGCAGTATTTT
CDR3 protein: CSARETSGTTDTQYF

clone size: few
D gene: TRBD1
V gene: TRBV4-1
J gene: TRBJ1-6
CDR3 DNA: TGCGCCAGCAGCCAAGTAGGACAGGGGAATTCACCCCTCCACTTT
CDR3 protein: CASSQVGQGNSPLHF

clone size: few
D gene: .
V gene: TRBV7-9
J gene: TRBJ2-2
CDR3 DNA: TGTGCCAGCAGCTTCGTCGTGGGACCGAACACCGGGGAGCTGTTTTTT
CDR3 protein: CASSFVVGPNTGELFF

clone size: .
D gene: .
V gene: TRBV4-1
J gene: TRBJ2-2
CDR3 DNA: TGCGCCAGCAGCCAAACGGAAAGGACCACCGGGGAGCTGTTTTTT
CDR3 protein: CASSQTERTTGELFF

clone size: few
D gene: .
V gene: TRBV4-1
J gene: TRBJ2-1
CDR3 DNA: TGCGCCAGCAGCCAAGTAGGGGACTTTCCCTACAATGAGCAGTTCTTC
CDR3 protein: CASSQVGDFPYNEQFF

clone size: few
D gene: TRBD2
V gene: TRBV20-1
J gene: TRBJ2-7
CDR3 DNA: TGCAGTGCTACCCGGACTAGCGGGATTAGTACCTACGAGCAGTACTTC
CDR3 protein: CSATRTSGISTYEQYF

clone size: .
D gene: TRBD2
V gene: TRBV6-1
J gene: TRBJ2-3
CDR3 DNA: TGTGCCAGCAGCGGGCGGGGGTATAGCACAGATACGCAGTATTTT
CDR3 protein: CASSGRGYSTDTQYF

clone size: many
D gene: TRBD2
V gene: TRBV12-3/TRBV12-4
J gene: TRBJ2-7
CDR3 DNA: TGTGCCAGCACGCTCGGCCTAGCGGGAGGCTACGAGCAGTACTTC
CDR3 protein: CASTLGLAGGYEQYF

clone size: .
D gene: .
V gene: TRBV20-1
J gene: TRBJ1-5
CDR3 DNA: TGCAGTGCTGTTTACGTGCTTGGGGAGAATCAGCCCCAGCATTTT
CDR3 protein: CSAVYVLGENQPQHF

clone size: many
D gene: .
V gene: TRBV12-3/TRBV12-4
J gene: TRBJ1-1
CDR3 DNA: TGTGCCAGCAGTTTAGATCCGGGGGTGGGTGAAGCTTTCTTT
CDR3 protein: CASSLDPGVGEAFF

clone size: .
D gene: .
V gene: TRBV4-1
J gene: TRBJ1-2
CDR3 DNA: TGCGCCAGCAGCCAGACAGCTTCTCCTGGGTATGGCTACACCTTC
CDR3 protein: CASSQTASPGYGYTF

clone size: .
D gene: TRBD2
V gene: TRBV27
J gene: TRBJ2-1
CDR3 DNA: TGTGCCAGCAGCAAAGAGCGGGAGGGCCTCAATGAGCAGTTCTTC
CDR3 protein: CASSKEREGLNEQFF

clone size: many
D gene: TRBD2
V gene: TRBV28
J gene: TRBJ2-7
CDR3 DNA: TGTGCCAGCAGTCCTAGCGGGCCGCCCTACGAGCAGTACTTC
CDR3 protein: CASSPSGPPYEQYF

clone size: .
D gene: TRBD2
V gene: TRBV28
J gene: TRBJ2-3
CDR3 DNA: TGTGCCAGCAGACCTACTAGCGGGGCCACAGATACGCAGTATTTT
CDR3 protein: CASRPTSGATDTQYF

clone size: few
D gene: .
V gene: TRBV7-9
J gene: TRBJ2-3
CDR3 DNA: TGTGCCAGCAGCTTAGGTCTGGCGAGTGGGGAAGATACGCAGTATTTT
CDR3 protein: CASSLGLASGEDTQYF

clone size: many
D gene: TRBD2
V gene: TRBV20-1
J gene: TRBJ2-5
CDR3 DNA: TGCAGTGCTAGAGGCCTAGCGGGAACGGAGACCCAGTACTTC
CDR3 protein: CSARGLAGTETQYF

clone size: few
D gene: TRBD1
V gene: TRBV7-9
J gene: TRBJ2-4
CDR3 DNA: TGTGCCAGCAGAGCCACAGGGGATCTAGCCAAAAACATTCAGTACTTC
CDR3 protein: CASRATGDLAKNIQYF

clone size: few
D gene: .
V gene: TRBV20-1
J gene: TRBJ2-7
CDR3 DNA: TGCAGTGCTAGTGACATCAGCTACGAGCAGTACTTC
CDR3 protein: CSASDISYEQYF

clone size: .
D gene: .
V gene: TRBV12-3/TRBV12-4
J gene: TRBJ2-7
CDR3 DNA: TGTGCCAGCAGTTTGCCAGGGAAGAGGGTCTACGAGCAGTACTTC
CDR3 protein: CASSLPGKRVYEQYF

clone size: .
D gene: .
V gene: TRBV11-1
J gene: TRBJ2-1
CDR3 DNA: TGTGCCAGCACGCGGGATCAGAATGAGCAGTTCTTC
CDR3 protein: CASTRDQNEQFF